The T cell receptor beta chain under discussion was sequenced for a study of T cells in Graves' hyperthyroidism and ophthalmopathy. Across the whole study: Peripheral blood specimens were obtained at initial diagnosis, prior to any treatment.

Clinical symptoms, serum thyroxine and TRAb, thyroid ultrasound and orbital computed tomography were used for the diagnoses. This clonotype has just a few counts. What it recognizes is unknown. The CDR3 covers 14 residues. Germline V gives CDR1 MDHEN, CDR2 SYDVKM. The V segment lost 3 bases and the J segment 8 bases; nucleotides outside the gene matches: 6. General observations from the study: Blood shared most expanded thyroid clonotypes above 0.001.

Authors of the study amplified TCR beta CDR3 regions from RNA transcripts. First-round RT-PCR with HTBI primers amplified the TCR CDR3 region. TCRdb fed the multiplex PCR reads into MiXCR, producing one record per CDR3 protein. The data contain some 620,000 distinct CDR3 sequences, 15% to 20% of them seen just once; the ten biggest clones take up around 3.9%. This receptor was taken from a woman between 25 and 40 years old with Graves' hyperthyroidism. The specimen sequenced was blood. The chain carries TRBV28 and TRBJ1-4, with TRBD1 identical over 7 bases. The CDR3 nucleotides read TGTGCCAGCAGTTTGAGGGGGCGATGGGAAAAACTGTTTTTT. Encoded protein: CASSLRGRWEKLFF.